Here is one TCR beta chain with its context. As handled by the study authors: Using reference gene primer amplification, nucleated cell counts were estimated. Assay: immunoSEQ multiplex PCR; the TCRdb copy retains only in-frame clones and omits some. V and J calls and clone size come straight from that table; D and trimming were deduced from the DNA. The sample contains roughly 230,000 clones, around 83% of which appear only once. Clinical history reported by participants formed the basis on which cohorts were assigned. The V end was cut by 5 bases, the J end by 4 bases, with 8 bases between. This CDR3 contains 12 residues. Germline lookup yields CDR1 SQVTM and CDR2 ANQGSEA. The data stem from a study of blood T cell repertoires in COVID-19. As for the study in general: Sites in the United States, Italy and Spain provided acute and convalescent COVID-19 samples.

Material: PBMCs or T cells enriched from blood (not recorded which). The clonotype was recovered from a woman in her forties or fifties who had been exposed to COVID-19. V usage is TRBV29-1 and J usage is TRBJ2-2; D is perhaps TRBD2 (6 bases). CDR3 nucleotides: TGCAGCGTTCGGGGGAGCACCGGGGAGCTGTTTTTT. Translating gives CSVRGSTGELFF.